Presented here are 5 T cell receptor beta chains from one specimen sequenced in a study of identical twins. TCRdb processed the 5' RACE reads anew with MiXCR; each CDR3 protein has one entry. Among approximately 210,000 distinct CDR3 sequences listed, approximately 9% were seen once. The sample consisted of memory (CD45RO+) T cells sorted from blood. All receptors derive from a woman aged 18-29 years in good health.

There are a few counts of this clonotype. V gene TRBV25-1 combines with J gene TRBJ2-2; D is ambiguous. The CDR3 totals 13 residues. Germline loops: CDR1 MGHDK, CDR2 SYGVNS. Trimming removed 3 bases from V and 5 bases from J, with 7 bases in between. CDR3 region: CASSDTRTGELFF. The CDR3 coding sequence is TGTGCCAGCAGTGACACGCGGACCGGGGAGCTGTTTTTT.

There are many counts of this clonotype. The V and J genes are TRBV29-1 and TRBJ2-3, with D maybe TRBD2 (6 bases). Germline V gene lookup returns CDR1 SQVTM and CDR2 ANQGSEA. Trimming left V 6 bases short and J 4 bases short, with 14 bases between. CDR3 size: 13 residues. The CDR3 here is CSVYGSPPDTQYF. The CDR3 bases are TGCAGCGTATACGGGAGCCCTCCAGATACGCAGTATTTT.

This clonotype was picked up many times. The genes are TRBV4-3 and TRBJ2-5, with no clear D. Trimming left V 0 bases short and J 6 bases short, with 11 bases between. CDR3 length equals 14 residues. The V gene's germline CDR1 is LGHNA and CDR2 YSLEER. Here the CDR3 DNA reads TGCGCCAGCAGCCAAGATGTAGGGTTGCAGACCCAGTACTTC. The encoded protein is CASSQDVGLQTQYF.

This clonotype was observed a handful of times. The chain combines TRBV15 with TRBJ2-2; D call uncertain. This CDR3 comprises 14 residues. Germline V gene data show CDR1 as LNHNV and CDR2 as YYDKDF (reference sequence). V shed 0 bases and J shed 8 bases, with 10 bases lying between them. CDR3 DNA: TGTGCCACCAGCAGAGACAGATTAGCAGGGGAGCTGTTTTTT. This gives the protein CATSRDRLAGELFF.

The chain joins TRBV20-1 to TRBJ2-7, with unresolved D. Trimming stripped 2 bases from V and 2 bases from J, with 7 bases between. The CDR3 totals 12 residues. Per germline, CDR1 DFQATT and CDR2 SNEGSKA (reference sequence). CDR3 sequence (DNA): TGCAGTGCTAGATCCACCCCCTACGAGCAGTACTTC. Its translation is CSARSTPYEQYF.